This paragraph covers one T cell receptor (beta chain) sequence. The sample originates from a study of cytomegalovirus exposure and HLA in healthy donors. The CDR3 contains 16 residues. The V and J ends lost 5 bases and 0 bases respectively, with 13 bases between them. Looked up from germline, CDR1 is SEHNR and CDR2 is FQNEAQ (reference sequence). The donors (healthy individuals) were bone marrow donors. 60 Vbeta and 13 Jbeta primers were used in PCR. The repertoire was sequenced with immunoSEQ multiplex PCR; TCRdb's copy has only in-frame clones and lacks some. Among under 200,000 clones listed, about 85% were seen once.

This chain connects TRBV7-9 to TRBJ1-4, with D perhaps TRBD1 (6 bases). Sequencing was carried out using PBMCs. The clonotype originates from a man aged 18 to 35 in good health and CMV-seronegative. The CDR3 reads CASSRGGGSTNEKLFF. The DNA of the CDR3 is TGTGCCAGCAGCAGGGGCGGGGGCTCAACTAATGAAAAACTGTTTTTT.